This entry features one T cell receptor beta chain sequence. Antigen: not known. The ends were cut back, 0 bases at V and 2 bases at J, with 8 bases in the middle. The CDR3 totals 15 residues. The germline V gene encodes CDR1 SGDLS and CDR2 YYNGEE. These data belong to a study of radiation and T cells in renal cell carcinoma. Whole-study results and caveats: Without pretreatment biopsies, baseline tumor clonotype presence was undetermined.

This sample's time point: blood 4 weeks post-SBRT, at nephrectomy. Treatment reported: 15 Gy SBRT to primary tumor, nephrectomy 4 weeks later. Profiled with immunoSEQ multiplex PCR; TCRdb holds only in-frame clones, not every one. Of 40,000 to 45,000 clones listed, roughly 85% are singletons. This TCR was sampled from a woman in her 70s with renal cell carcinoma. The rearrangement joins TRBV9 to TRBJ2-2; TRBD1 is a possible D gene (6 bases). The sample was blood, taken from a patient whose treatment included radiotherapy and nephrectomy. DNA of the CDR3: TGTGCCAGCAGCGTAGCAGGGGTAAACACCGGGGAGCTGTTTTTT. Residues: CASSVAGVNTGELFF. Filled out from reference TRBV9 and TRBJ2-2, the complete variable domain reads DSGVTQTPKHLITATGQRVTLRCSPRSGDLSVYWYQQSLDQGLQFLIQYYNGEERAKGNILERFSAQQFPDLHSELNLSSLELGDSALYFCASSVAGVNTGELFFGEGSRLTVL.